Below are 15 T cell receptor beta chains sequenced from a single sample in a study of regulatory T cells in long-lasting Graves disease. Building of the TCR beta libraries involved iRepertoire HTBI primers and Arm-PCR of CDR3 regions. TCRdb reanalysed the multiplex PCR reads using MiXCR and keeps one entry per CDR3 protein. The sample yields roughly 500,000 distinct CDR3 sequences, 13% to 15% seen once. Time point in this sample: newly diagnosed GD, antithyroid drugs for less than 3 months. PBMC RNA served as the TCR library source. These sequences were also reported in another study, on T cells in Graves' hyperthyroidism and ophthalmopathy.

Sequences were derived from peripheral blood mononuclear cells (PBMCs), sampled at new diagnosis, from a patient treated with antithyroid drugs. Receptors originate from a woman aged 50 to 60 with Graves disease.

This clonotype was detected ten times or more. The rearrangement joins TRBV3-1 to TRBJ1-2; D not resolved. Germline CDR1 and CDR2: LGHDT and YNNKEL (reference sequence). V shed 4 bases and J shed 8 bases, with 8 bases lying between them. CDR3 length: 11 amino acids. The CDR3 sequence: CASSLSGGYTF. For the CDR3, the DNA is TGTGCCAGCAGCCTTAGCGGGGGCTACACCTTC.

This clonotype was picked up many times. The chain joins TRBV12-3 or TRBV12-4 to TRBJ2-7, with 7 bases matching TRBD2. CDR3 size: 13 residues. Losses at the gene ends were 6 bases for V and 5 bases for J; bases not matched to a gene: 7. The CDR3 loop is CASRPSGIHEQYF. CDR3 DNA: TGTGCCAGCAGACCCAGCGGGATCCACGAGCAGTACTTC.

This chain uses TRBV5-1 with TRBJ2-5; D perhaps matches TRBD2 (6 bases). V was trimmed by 4 bases and J by 4 bases, leaving 20 bases between them. The CDR3 runs 16 residues. Germline lookup yields CDR1 SGHRS and CDR2 YFSETQ. The CDR3 spells CASSPGVAGIRETQYF. The CDR3 nucleotides read TGCGCCAGCAGCCCAGGAGTGGCGGGGATACGAGAGACCCAGTACTTC.

The chain recombines TRBV11-3 with TRBJ2-2; D may be TRBD2 (5 bases). V dropped 5 bases and J dropped 1 base, with 11 bases sitting between them. The CDR3 is 15 residues long. From germline, CDR1 is SGHNT and CDR2 YENEEA. The CDR3 is CASSQRTENTGELFF. The CDR3 region has the DNA TGTGCCAGCAGCCAAAGGACTGAGAACACCGGGGAGCTGTTTTTT.

This clonotype appeared many times. The chain combines TRBV5-6 with TRBJ1-5; 7 bases agree with TRBD1. Germline trimming cut 4 bases from V and 5 bases from J; bases unmatched to any gene: 9. Looked up from germline, CDR1 is SGHDT and CDR2 is YYEEEE. The CDR3 sequence is 15 residues long. DNA of the CDR3: TGTGCCAGCAGCATCTACGACAGGGTGGATCAGCCCCAGCATTTT. Translating gives CASSIYDRVDQPQHF.

This clonotype appeared many times. The gene calls are TRBV29-1 and TRBJ2-2, with 8 bases lining up with TRBD2. The CDR3 length is 13 residues. Germline V gene sequence: CDR1 SQVTM, CDR2 ANQGSEA. The V gene end was trimmed by 7 bases and the J gene end by 3 bases; junction bases not matched to a gene: 4. The CDR3 here is CSGSGVYTGELFF. The CDR3 nucleotides are TGCAGCGGTAGCGGGGTCTACACCGGGGAGCTGTTTTTT.

There are many counts of this clonotype. The V and J genes are TRBV11-2 and TRBJ2-7, with 7 bases aligning to TRBD2. CDR3 length: 15 amino acids. Trimming took 0 bases from V and 4 from J; bases not matched to a gene: 6. The germline gives CDR1 SGHAT, CDR2 FQNNGV. CDR3 region: CASSLDPGGLYEQYF. CDR3 DNA: TGTGCCAGCAGCTTAGACCCCGGGGGGTTGTACGAGCAGTACTTC.

This clonotype has ten or more counts. One end of the junction does not line up with germline, which may come from a read error. The V call is TRBV18, the J call TRBJ1-1; maybe TRBD1 (6 bases). CDR1 KGHSH and CDR2 LQKENI come from the germline V gene. The CDR3 has 13 residues. The CDR3, as DNA: TGCGCCAGCAGCCCGGGACAGAACACTGAAGCTTTCTTT. Translating gives CASSPGQNTEAFF.

J is TRBJ2-2 and V is TRBV11-3; 11 nucleotides line up with TRBD2. The germline V gene encodes CDR1 SGHNT and CDR2 YENEEA. Trimming at V came to 5 bases and at J to 2 bases, leaving 10 bases not matched to a gene. The CDR3 is 18 amino acids. The DNA of the CDR3 is TGTGCCAGCAGCCAACGACCGGGACTAGCGGAAAACACCGGGGAGCTGTTTTTT. It is translated as CASSQRPGLAENTGELFF.

CDR3 amino acids: CASSVASGQGSSPLHF. DNA of the CDR3: TGTGCCAGCAGCGTAGCTTCGGGACAGGGAAGTTCACCCCTCCACTTT. The gene calls are TRBV9 and TRBJ1-6, with TRBD1 matching over 9 bases. This CDR3 has 16 residues. The germline V gene has CDR1 SGDLS and CDR2 YYNGEE. V shed 0 bases, J shed 9 bases, and the junction held 7 bases outside the gene matches. Drawing the rest from reference TRBV9 and TRBJ1-6, the complete variable domain is DSGVTQTPKHLITATGQRVTLRCSPRSGDLSVYWYQQSLDQGLQFLIQYYNGEERAKGNILERFSAQQFPDLHSELNLSSLELGDSALYFCASSVASGQGSSPLHFGNGTRLTVT.

The V call is TRBV27, the J call TRBJ2-3; D call uncertain. The CDR3 sequence is 13 residues long. Trimming removed 4 bases from V and 2 bases from J, with 7 bases in between. Germline V CDR1 and CDR2: MNHEY, SMNVEV (reference sequence). The CDR3 region has the DNA TGTGCCAGCAGTTGGAGAATCACAGATACGCAGTATTTT. Its protein product is CASSWRITDTQYF.

This clonotype was detected ten times or more. The chain recombines TRBV6-2 or TRBV6-3 with TRBJ2-6; no firm D call. The germline CDR1 and CDR2 sequences are MNHEY and SVGEGT. V lost 1 base to trimming and J lost 1 base, with 8 bases between them. The CDR3 is made up of 16 amino acids. CDR3 region: CASSYFYGSGANVLTF. The CDR3 region has the DNA TGTGCCAGCAGTTACTTCTACGGGTCTGGGGCCAACGTCCTGACTTTC.

In its sample, this clonotype was seen many times. This chain connects TRBV13 to TRBJ2-3; TRBD2 agrees at 9 bases. The CDR3 sequence is 17 residues long. Germline V gene data show CDR1 as PRHDT and CDR2 as FYEKMQ (reference sequence). The V gene end was trimmed by 7 bases and the J gene end by 3 bases; junction bases not matched to a gene: 14. CDR3 nucleotide sequence: TGTGCCAGCACCCTGAGGGGGGCGGGAGGGAGAACAGATACGCAGTATTTT. As protein: CASTLRGAGGRTDTQYF.

This clonotype has only a few counts. The genes are TRBV3-1 and TRBJ1-1; TRBD1 is a possible D gene (5 bases). The CDR3 loop spans 15 amino acids. V lost 1 base to trimming and J lost 3 bases, with 12 bases between them. Per germline, CDR1 LGHDT and CDR2 YNNKEL (reference sequence). CDR3 sequence: CASSQAPGRDTEAFF. The CDR3 nucleotides read TGTGCCAGCAGCCAAGCCCCAGGGAGGGACACTGAAGCTTTCTTT.

This clonotype was detected ten times or more. The chain recombines TRBV2 with TRBJ2-1, with D possibly matching TRBD2 (6 bases). Germline V gene data show CDR1 as SNHLY and CDR2 as FYNNEI. CDR3 length: 21 amino acids. The V and J ends lost 2 bases and 4 bases respectively, with 30 bases between them. CDR3 in amino acids: CASSEFLLGFVSRREYNEQFF. The CDR3 region has the DNA TGTGCCAGCAGTGAATTTTTGCTTGGGTTCGTCAGCCGGAGGGAATACAATGAGCAGTTCTTC.